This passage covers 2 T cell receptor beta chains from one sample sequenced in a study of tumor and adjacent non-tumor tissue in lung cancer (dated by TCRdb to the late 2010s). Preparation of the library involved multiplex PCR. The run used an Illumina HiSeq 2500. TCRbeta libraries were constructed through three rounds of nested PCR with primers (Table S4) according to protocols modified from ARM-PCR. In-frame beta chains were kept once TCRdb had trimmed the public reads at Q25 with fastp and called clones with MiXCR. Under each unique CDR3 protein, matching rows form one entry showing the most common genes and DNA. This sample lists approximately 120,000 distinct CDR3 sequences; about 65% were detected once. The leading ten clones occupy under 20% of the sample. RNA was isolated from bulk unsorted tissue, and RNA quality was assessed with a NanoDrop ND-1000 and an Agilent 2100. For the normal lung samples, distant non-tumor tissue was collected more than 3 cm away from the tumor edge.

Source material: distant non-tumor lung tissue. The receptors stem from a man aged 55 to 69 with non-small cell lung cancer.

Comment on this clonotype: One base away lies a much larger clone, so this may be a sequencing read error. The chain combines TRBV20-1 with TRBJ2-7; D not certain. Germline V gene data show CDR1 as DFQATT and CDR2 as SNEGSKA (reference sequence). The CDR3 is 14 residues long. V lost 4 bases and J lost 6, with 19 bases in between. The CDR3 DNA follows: TGCAGTGCTAAGCCAGTAATGGGAACTCGCGAGCAGTACTTC. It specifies CSAKPVMGTREQYF.

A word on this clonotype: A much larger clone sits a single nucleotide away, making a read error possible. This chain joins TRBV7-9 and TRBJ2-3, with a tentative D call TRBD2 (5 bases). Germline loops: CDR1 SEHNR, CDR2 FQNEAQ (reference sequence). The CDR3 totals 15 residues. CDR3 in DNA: TGTGCCGGCAGCACACTAGATTCTGGCACAGATACGCAGTATTTT. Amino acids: CAGSTLDSGTDTQYF.